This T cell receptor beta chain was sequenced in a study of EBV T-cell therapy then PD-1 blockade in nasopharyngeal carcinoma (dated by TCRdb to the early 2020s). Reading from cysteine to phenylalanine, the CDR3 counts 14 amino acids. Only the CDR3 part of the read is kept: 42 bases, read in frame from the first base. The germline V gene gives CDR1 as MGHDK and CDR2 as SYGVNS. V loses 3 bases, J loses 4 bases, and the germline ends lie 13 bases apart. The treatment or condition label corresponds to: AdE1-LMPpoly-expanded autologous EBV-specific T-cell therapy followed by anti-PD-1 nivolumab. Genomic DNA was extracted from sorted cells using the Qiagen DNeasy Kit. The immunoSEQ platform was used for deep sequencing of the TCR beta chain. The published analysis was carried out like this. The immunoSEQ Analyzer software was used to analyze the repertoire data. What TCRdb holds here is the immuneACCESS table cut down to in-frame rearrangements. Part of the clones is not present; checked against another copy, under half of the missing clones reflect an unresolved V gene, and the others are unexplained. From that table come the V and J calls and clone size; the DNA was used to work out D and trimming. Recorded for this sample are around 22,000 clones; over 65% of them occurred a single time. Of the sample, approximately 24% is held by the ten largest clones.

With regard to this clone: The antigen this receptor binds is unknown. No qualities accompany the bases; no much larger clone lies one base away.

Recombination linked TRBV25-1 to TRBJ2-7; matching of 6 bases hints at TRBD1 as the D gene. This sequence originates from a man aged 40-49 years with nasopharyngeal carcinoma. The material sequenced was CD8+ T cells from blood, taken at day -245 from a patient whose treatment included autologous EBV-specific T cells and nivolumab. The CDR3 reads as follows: CASSDTEQGYEQYF. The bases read TGTGCCAGCAGTGATACCGAACAGGGTTACGAGCAGTACTTC.